This record covers a single T cell receptor beta chain. Antigen: not known. This sample was included in a study of blood T cells in healthy people across ages. Study-wide context: There was about one barcoded beta molecule captured by template switching per two T cells. General study findings and limits: Roughly linear declines in TCR beta diversity per million T cells occurred with age.

The CDR3 runs 11 residues. The germline V and J ends were trimmed by 3 bases and 8 bases, with 5 bases remaining between them. For the second PCR, which ran for 7 to 11 cycles, a sample-barcoded 5' primer and a J-beta primer mix were used. TCRdb reprocessed the 5' RACE reads via MiXCR and lists one record per CDR3 protein. The table includes about a million distinct CDR3 sequences, roughly two fifths detected once. The study recruited healthy Caucasian donors from Russia who were aged about 6 to 95. The sequenced sample was blood. The chain uses TRBV12-3 or TRBV12-4 and TRBJ2-1; D unclear. This TCR was recovered from a man aged 18 to 29 in good health. The CDR3 loop reads CASSFEDEQFF. DNA for the CDR3: TGTGCCAGCAGTTTCGAAGATGAGCAGTTCTTC.